This T cell receptor beta chain was retrieved from a study of brain T cells in children with intractable seizures. Data came from immunoSEQ multiplex PCR; TCRdb stores just in-frame clones and leaves some out. This table has about 80,000 clones, around nine tenths appearing once. The CDR3 is 17 amino acids. The germline V and J ends were trimmed by 6 bases and 7 bases, with 25 bases remaining between them. Germline V lookup: CDR1 SGHAT, CDR2 FQNNGV. Only cases whose brain tissue showed the highest T cell transcript signatures were sequenced. Patients received at least one anti-epileptic drug before surgery.

This specimen was peripheral blood, taken at surgery. This receptor was obtained from a girl aged 2-10 years with Rasmussen encephalitis and intractable seizures. This sequence joins TRBV11-2 and TRBJ2-1, with D perhaps matching TRBD1 (6 bases). The CDR3 DNA reads as TGTGCCAGCAGACTGAGGGCATCAGGCCTTGGGACAAATGAGCAGTTCTTC. Its translation is CASRLRASGLGTNEQFF.